This is a list of T cell receptor beta chains from one sample in a study of cytomegalovirus exposure and HLA in healthy donors. The method was immunoSEQ multiplex PCR; TCRdb's version includes in-frame clones alone and lacks a portion of them. The repertoire holds over 150,000 clones, with 70% to 85% as singletons. The sequenced sample consisted of PBMCs. Receptors originate from a man aged 25-45 years in good health and CMV-seropositive. Each CDR3 is given with its conserved first and last residue. Fields, in order: J gene, clone size, V gene, CDR3 protein. Clone size, where shown, is once, few, many, or a class for clones that have expanded.

J gene: TRBJ1-6
clone size: NA
V gene: TRBV28
CDR3 protein: CAWRGPNSPLHF

J gene: TRBJ2-1
clone size: NA
V gene: TRBV7-9
CDR3 protein: CASSLTAGLAGNEQFF

J gene: TRBJ2-4
clone size: NA
V gene: TRBV28
CDR3 protein: CASSLVRQGLAKNIQYF

J gene: TRBJ2-1
clone size: NA
V gene: TRBV5-6
CDR3 protein: CASSLQGGNEQFF

J gene: TRBJ1-1
clone size: NA
V gene: TRBV19
CDR3 protein: CASTQSQATEAFF

J gene: TRBJ2-5
clone size: NA
V gene: TRBV10-3
CDR3 protein: CAIAASGDEETQYF

J gene: TRBJ1-5
clone size: NA
V gene: TRBV4-3
CDR3 protein: CASSQESSTLGGNQPQHF

J gene: TRBJ2-5
clone size: once
V gene: TRBV6-5
CDR3 protein: CASSYFGRRVETQYF

J gene: TRBJ1-1
clone size: once
V gene: TRBV7-2
CDR3 protein: CASSLGGATEAFF

J gene: TRBJ1-4
clone size: NA
V gene: TRBV7-9
CDR3 protein: CASSLRAAGKPGNEKLFF

J gene: TRBJ1-5
clone size: NA
V gene: TRBV27
CDR3 protein: CASAGTGGGNQPQHF